This is a list of T cell receptor beta chains from one sample in a study of blood T cell repertoires in COVID-19. Clones were read by immunoSEQ multiplex PCR, and TCRdb kept only the in-frame ones, dropping some. Of 150,000 or so clones detected, approximately 90% appear once; the ten largest clones hold over 4.5%. The sequenced sample was peripheral blood. The receptors were gathered from a human donor in a cohort sampled during active COVID-19. Each CDR3 is given without its conserved first and last residue.

TRBV13,TRBJ2-1,ASSPWRDSYNEQF
TRBV30,TRBJ2-7,ASTGTSGVEQY
TRBV28,TRBJ1-3,ASSLRRGLSGNTIY
TRBV7-9,TRBJ2-3,ASSFNRGLADTQY
TRBV7-8,TRBJ2-7,ASSPGSTLYEQY
TRBV6-5,TRBJ1-2,ASREGFGYT
TRBV12-2,TRBJ2-7,ASRLVASGYEQY
TRBV19,TRBJ1-5,ASNPDRVQPQH
TRBV7-2,TRBJ1-1,ASSLEGGRMNTEAF
TRBV5-4,TRBJ2-7,ASSWGDGSYEQY
TRBV19,TRBJ2-2,ASSHLRTGDRVAGELF
TRBV28,TRBJ2-7,ATVDRGHTYEQY
TRBV6-6,TRBJ2-3,ASSFLAEADTQY
TRBV28,TRBJ2-7,ASSFSPDRVSYEQY
TRBV11-2,TRBJ2-1,ASSLPYARGNEQF
TRBV7-8,TRBJ2-2,ASTRQGQNTGELF
TRBV2,TRBJ2-3,ASRPTSADTQY
TRBV7-2,TRBJ1-1,ASSRPGGTEAF
TRBV19,TRBJ1-2,ASSIVHRDSILLDYGYT
TRBV3-1/TRBV3-2,TRBJ2-7,ASSQDLAGGTYEQY
TRBV7-8,TRBJ1-2,ASSLRYSGGGYT
TRBV9,TRBJ2-7,ASSPRQATLLEQY
TRBV5-1,TRBJ1-4,ASSPTDANEKLF
TRBV28,TRBJ2-1,ASSAYGVLAGGPGEYEQF
TRBV28,TRBJ1-6,ASSEPFGRGASPLH
TRBV6-8,TRBJ1-5,ASSSNRVCNQPQH
TRBV5-6,TRBJ1-4,ASSSSSTRGEKLF
TRBV7-2,TRBJ2-1,ASSLRTSGYNEQF
TRBV6-6,TRBJ1-2,ASSYRLRWEWDSQYGYT
TRBV6-5,TRBJ2-7,ASSRGQGSYEQY
TRBV5-4,TRBJ2-6,ASSWGQGRGANVLT
TRBV10-1,TRBJ2-2,ASRTSGRANTGELF
TRBV2,TRBJ2-5,ASSEGGQGQETQY
TRBV27,TRBJ2-5,ASSLSWASETQY
TRBV29-1,TRBJ2-5,SSSGTQETQY
TRBV28,TRBJ1-5,ASSLMPGTGYGRNQPQH
TRBV7-2,TRBJ2-7,ASSWGQGYEQY
TRBV7-9,TRBJ1-3,ASSSGQLGGNTIY
TRBV7-9,TRBJ2-6,ASRPGGSGANVLT
TRBV5-4,TRBJ1-6,ASSPTGANNSPLH
TRBV3-1/TRBV3-2,TRBJ1-5,ASSPLRSNQPQH
TRBV4-3,TRBJ2-7,ASSQDRGKGYEQY
TRBV6-1,TRBJ1-3,ASSEWRGLSSGNTIY
TRBV27,TRBJ1-5,ASRGQGAGSNQPQH
TRBV5-8,TRBJ2-4,ASSLDRVLAKNIQY
TRBV19,TRBJ1-1,ASKPRDRVNTEAF
TRBV14,TRBJ2-2,ASSQRTGRTGELF
TRBV7-8,TRBJ2-7,ASSLGTSGSEQY
TRBV4-3,TRBJ1-1,ASSQEGHMNTEAF
TRBV3-1/TRBV3-2,TRBJ1-1,ASRREAF
TRBV11-3,TRBJ2-1,ASSAGGTSRNEQF
TRBV11-1,TRBJ2-1,ASSFGLDYNEQF
TRBV30,TRBJ1-2,AWNGFSYGYT
TRBV5-4,TRBJ2-7,ASSFGMGSTYEQY